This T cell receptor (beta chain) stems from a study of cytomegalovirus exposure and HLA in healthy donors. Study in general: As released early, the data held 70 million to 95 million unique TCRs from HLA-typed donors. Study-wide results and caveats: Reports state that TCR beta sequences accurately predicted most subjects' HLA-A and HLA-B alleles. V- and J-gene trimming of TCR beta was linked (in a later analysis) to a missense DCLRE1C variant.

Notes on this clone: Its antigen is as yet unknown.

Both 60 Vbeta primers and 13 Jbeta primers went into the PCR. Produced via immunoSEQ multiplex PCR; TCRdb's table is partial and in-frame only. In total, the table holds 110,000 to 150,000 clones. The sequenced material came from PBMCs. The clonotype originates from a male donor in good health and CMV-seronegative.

CDR3 coding DNA: TGTGCCAGCCTCCCTCGGACAGGGGGTGGGGGCACTGAAGCTTTCTTT. Translating gives CASLPRTGGGGTEAFF. The V call is TRBV2, the J call TRBJ1-1, with 10 bases that match TRBD1. With V trimmed by 8 bases and J by 4 bases, 13 bases remained unmatched. The CDR3 is 16 residues long. Germline V gene lookup returns CDR1 SNHLY and CDR2 FYNNEI.